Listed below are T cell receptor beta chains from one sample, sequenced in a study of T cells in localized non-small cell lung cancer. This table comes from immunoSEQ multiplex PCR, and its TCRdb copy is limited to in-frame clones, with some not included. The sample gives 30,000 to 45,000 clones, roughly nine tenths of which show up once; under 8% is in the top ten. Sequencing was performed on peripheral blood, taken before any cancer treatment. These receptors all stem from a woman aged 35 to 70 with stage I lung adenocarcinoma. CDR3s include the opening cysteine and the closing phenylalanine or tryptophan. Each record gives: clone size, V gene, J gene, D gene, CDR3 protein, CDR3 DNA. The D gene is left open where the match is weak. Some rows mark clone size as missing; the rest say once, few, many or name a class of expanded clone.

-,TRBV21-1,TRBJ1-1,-,CASSRWDRPENTEAFF,TGTGCCAGCAGCAGATGGGACAGACCCGAGAACACTGAAGCTTTCTTT
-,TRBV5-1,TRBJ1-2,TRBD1,CASSLVGGDGYTF,TGCGCCAGCAGCTTGGTAGGGGGCGATGGCTACACCTTC
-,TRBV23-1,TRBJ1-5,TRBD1,CASSQSIQGASNQPQHF,TGCGCCAGCAGTCAATCGATTCAGGGGGCTAGCAATCAGCCCCAGCATTTT
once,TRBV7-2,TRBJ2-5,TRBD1,CASSFKGAGETQYF,TGTGCCAGCAGCTTCAAGGGGGCAGGAGAGACCCAGTACTTC
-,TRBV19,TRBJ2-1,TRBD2,CASSITSGAREQFF,TGTGCCAGTAGTATTACTAGCGGGGCTCGAGAGCAGTTCTTC
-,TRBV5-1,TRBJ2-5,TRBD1,CASSFTPGQGEQETQYF,TGCGCCAGCAGCTTCACTCCGGGACAGGGGGAACAAGAGACCCAGTACTTC
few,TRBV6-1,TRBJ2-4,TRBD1,CASSGGQGSDIQYF,TGTGCCAGCAGTGGGGGACAGGGGAGTGACATTCAGTACTTC
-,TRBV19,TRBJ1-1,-,CASSWQMNTEAFF,TGTGCCAGTAGTTGGCAGATGAACACTGAAGCTTTCTTT
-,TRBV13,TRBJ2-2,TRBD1,CASSNPDRTGGETGELFF,TGTGCCAGCAGCAACCCCGACCGGACAGGGGGGGAAACCGGGGAGCTGTTTTTT
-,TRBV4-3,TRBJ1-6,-,CASSSRYDGFGSPLHF,TGCGCCAGCAGCTCCAGATACGACGGGTTTGGATCACCCCTCCACTTT
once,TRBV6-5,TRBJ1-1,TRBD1,CASSYSRRGGSEAFF,TGTGCCAGCAGTTACTCCCGCAGGGGGGGATCAGAAGCTTTCTTT
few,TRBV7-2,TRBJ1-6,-,CASSTSIPPLHF,TGTGCCAGCAGCACAAGCATTCCACCCCTCCACTTT
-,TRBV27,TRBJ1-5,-,CASSGRSNQPQHF,TGTGCCAGCAGTGGGCGAAGCAATCAGCCCCAGCATTTT
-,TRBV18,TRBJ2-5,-,CASSPRTGQETQYF,TGTGCCAGCTCACCACGAACAGGGCAAGAGACCCAGTACTTC
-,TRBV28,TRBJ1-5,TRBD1,CASKTGQSYSNQPQHF,TGTGCCAGTAAAACGGGACAGTCATATAGCAATCAGCCCCAGCATTTT
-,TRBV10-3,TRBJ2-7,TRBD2,CAINRLAGSSEQYF,TGTGCCATCAATCGACTAGCGGGGTCTTCCGAGCAGTACTTC
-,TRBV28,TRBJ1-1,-,CASSLPYGINTEAFF,TGTGCCAGCAGTTTGCCGTACGGAATTAACACTGAAGCTTTCTTT
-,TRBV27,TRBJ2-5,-,CASSFQQGGETQYF,TGTGCCAGCAGTTTTCAACAGGGAGGAGAGACCCAGTACTTC
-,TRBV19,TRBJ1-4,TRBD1,CASSIGRQGVGEKLFF,TGTGCCAGTAGTATAGGTAGACAGGGAGTAGGTGAAAAACTGTTTTTT
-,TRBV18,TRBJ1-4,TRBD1,CASSPAGGINEKLFF,TGTGCCAGCTCCCCGGCAGGGGGGATCAATGAAAAACTGTTTTTT
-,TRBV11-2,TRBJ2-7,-,CASTLDRQSYEQYF,TGTGCCAGCACCCTGGACAGACAATCCTACGAGCAGTACTTC
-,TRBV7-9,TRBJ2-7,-,CASSRTESNEQYF,TGTGCCAGCAGCCGGACAGAAAGCAACGAGCAGTACTTC
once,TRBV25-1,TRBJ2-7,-,CASSEYAGSEQYF,TGTGCCAGCAGTGAATATGCCGGGTCCGAGCAGTACTTC
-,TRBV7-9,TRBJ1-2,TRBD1,CASSSTGTGPSYTF,TGTGCCAGCAGCTCAACGGGGACAGGCCCAAGCTACACCTTC
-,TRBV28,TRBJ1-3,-,CASTSWGAGGNTIYF,TGTGCCAGCACCTCGTGGGGGGCAGGTGGAAACACCATATATTTT
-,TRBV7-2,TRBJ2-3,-,CASSLDRRRDTQYF,TGTGCCAGCAGCTTAGACAGGCGCCGAGATACGCAGTATTTT
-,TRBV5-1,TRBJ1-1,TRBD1,CASSSGQGTEAFF,TGCGCCAGCAGCTCAGGACAGGGCACTGAAGCTTTCTTT
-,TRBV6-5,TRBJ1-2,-,CASSYQGREGYTF,TGTGCCAGCAGTTACCAGGGTAGGGAAGGCTACACCTTC
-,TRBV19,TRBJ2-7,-,CASQWTHRGSKGEQYF,TGTGCCAGTCAATGGACTCACCGAGGGTCGAAGGGCGAGCAGTACTTC
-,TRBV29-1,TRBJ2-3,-,CSVDPGGTKTQYF,TGCAGCGTTGATCCCGGGGGTACAAAGACGCAGTATTTT
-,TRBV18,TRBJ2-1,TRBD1,CASSPRTGAYNEQFF,TGTGCCAGCTCACCACGGACAGGGGCCTACAATGAGCAGTTCTTC
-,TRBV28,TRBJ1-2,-,CASSSGQTANYGYTF,TGTGCCAGCAGTTCAGGACAGACAGCTAACTATGGCTACACCTTC
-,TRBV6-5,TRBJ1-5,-,CARSSQHF,TGTGCCAGGAGTTCCCAGCATTTT
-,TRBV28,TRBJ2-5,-,CASSSEPKGGVQETQYF,TGTGCCAGCAGTTCCGAGCCTAAGGGGGGGGTCCAAGAGACCCAGTACTTC
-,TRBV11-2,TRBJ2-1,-,CASSSGLASYNEQFF,TGTGCCAGCAGCTCCGGACTGGCTTCCTACAATGAGCAGTTCTTC
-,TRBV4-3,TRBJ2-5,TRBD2,CASSQDLAGGETQYF,TGCGCCAGCAGCCAAGACCTAGCGGGGGGAGAGACCCAGTACTTC
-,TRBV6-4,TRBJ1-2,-,CASSNGGKNYGYTF,TGTGCCAGCAGCAACGGAGGGAAAAACTATGGCTACACCTTC
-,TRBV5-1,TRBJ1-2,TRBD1,CASSPSPGQGLYGYTF,TGCGCCAGCAGCCCCTCCCCGGGACAGGGGTTATATGGCTACACCTTC
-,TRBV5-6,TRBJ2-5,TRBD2,CASSLLAGGTQETQYF,TGTGCCAGCAGCTTGCTAGCCGGGGGGACTCAAGAGACCCAGTACTTC
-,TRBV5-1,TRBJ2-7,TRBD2,CASSLSPSGGAPDYEQYF,TGCGCCAGCAGCTTGTCGCCTAGCGGGGGGGCCCCCGACTACGAGCAGTACTTC
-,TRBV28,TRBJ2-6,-,CASSTERLTQSRANVLTF,TGTGCCAGCAGTACAGAGCGCTTGACACAAAGTCGTGCCAACGTCCTGACTTTC
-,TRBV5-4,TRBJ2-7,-,CASSLDFYEQYF,TGTGCCAGCAGCTTGGATTTCTACGAGCAGTACTTC
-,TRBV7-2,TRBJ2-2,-,CASSRGGAAPNTGELFF,TGTGCCAGCAGCCGCGGAGGTGCAGCCCCGAACACCGGGGAGCTGTTTTTT
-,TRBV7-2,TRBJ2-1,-,CASSPYINNEQFF,TGTGCCAGCAGCCCCTATATAAACAATGAGCAGTTCTTC
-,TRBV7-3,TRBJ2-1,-,CASSLSSNEQFF,TGTGCCAGCAGCTTAAGTTCCAATGAGCAGTTCTTC
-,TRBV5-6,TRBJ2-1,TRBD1,CASTLQGVAYNEQFF,TGTGCCAGCACCTTACAGGGGGTAGCGTACAATGAGCAGTTCTTC